This T cell receptor beta chain was observed in a study of blood T cell repertoires in COVID-19. Germline CDR1 is MGHDK and CDR2 is SYGVNS. The CDR3 consists of 14 residues. Trimming cost V 2 bases and J 4 bases, with 11 bases left between them. In the study's own analysis: Estimation of nucleated cell counts relied on the amplification of reference gene primers. The table came from immunoSEQ multiplex PCR; TCRdb's copy has only in-frame clones and leaves some out. V and J calls and clone size are as listed in that table; D and trimming were resolved from the DNA. The sample lists under 200,000 clones, around 82% seen once, with 9.8% in the top ten.

Material: peripheral blood. The genes are TRBV25-1 and TRBJ1-2, with D unclear. The sequence came from a woman over 75 with acute or convalescent COVID-19. The CDR3 sequence is CASSESGRLYGYTF. CDR3 nucleotide sequence: TGTGCCAGCAGTGAAAGCGGTCGACTCTATGGCTACACCTTC.